Given below is one T cell receptor beta chain in context. These data originate in a study of blood T cell repertoires in COVID-19. About the study: Sites in the United States, Italy and Spain provided acute and convalescent COVID-19 samples.

In the original processing: By means of reference gene primer amplification, nucleated cell counts were estimated. Produced via immunoSEQ multiplex PCR; TCRdb's table is partial and in-frame only. D and trimming come from the DNA, and the V and J calls and clone size come from that table. The sample has some 270,000 clones; 80% to 85% are singletons. During active infection, Seattle patients enrolled and were then monitored through disease. The CDR3 contains 13 residues. In germline, CDR1 is SGHTA, CDR2 FQGNSA. Trimming cost V 3 bases and J 5 bases, with 10 bases left between them. This chain links TRBV7-2 with TRBJ2-5, with D possibly being TRBD2 (5 bases). The clonotype comes from a person between 65 and 80 years old with COVID-19, enrolled during active disease. The sequenced sample was peripheral blood. This CDR3 is CASSLVWRETQYF. CDR3 in DNA: TGTGCCAGCAGCTTGGTCTGGAGGGAGACCCAGTACTTC.